The text below deals with one T cell receptor beta chain. Its antigen remains unknown. The CDR3 runs to 15 residues. The V end was cut by 1 base, the J end by 6 bases, with 15 bases between. CDR1 and CDR2 from the germline V gene are SGHTA and FQGNSA. The data derive from a study of Ad26.COV2.S vaccination and SARS-CoV-2 variants. Study at large: Intramuscular Ad26.COV2.S at 5x10^10 or 1x10^11 viral particles. Study results and caveats: People who got the vaccine had more spike-specific TCR breadth than people who got placebo. Marked by substantial breadth, spike-specific CD8+ and CD4+ T cell responses were reportedly seen after vaccination.

This sample's treatment: around 19 received Ad26.COV2.S at low or high dose, single or two shots; roughly five received placebo; per-sample allocation not given. It was on day 63 after the first vaccine or placebo injection that samples were taken. Whoever gave the sample was an adult aged 18-55 years in Boston. TCRdb keeps only in-frame clones here, not all; method: immunoSEQ multiplex PCR. This table has 500,000 or so clones, approximately 92% appearing once. The material was peripheral blood, obtained in a trial of Ad26.COV2.S vaccine versus placebo. The chain joins TRBV7-2 to TRBJ1-1; D possibly corresponds to TRBD1 (6 bases). This clonotype originated in a person between 18 and 59 years old who received the Ad26.COV2.S COVID-19 vaccine or a placebo. The CDR3 region has the DNA TGTGCCAGCAGCTTAGAAAGAGGGGGTATTCCTGAAGCTTTCTTT. Residues: CASSLERGGIPEAFF.